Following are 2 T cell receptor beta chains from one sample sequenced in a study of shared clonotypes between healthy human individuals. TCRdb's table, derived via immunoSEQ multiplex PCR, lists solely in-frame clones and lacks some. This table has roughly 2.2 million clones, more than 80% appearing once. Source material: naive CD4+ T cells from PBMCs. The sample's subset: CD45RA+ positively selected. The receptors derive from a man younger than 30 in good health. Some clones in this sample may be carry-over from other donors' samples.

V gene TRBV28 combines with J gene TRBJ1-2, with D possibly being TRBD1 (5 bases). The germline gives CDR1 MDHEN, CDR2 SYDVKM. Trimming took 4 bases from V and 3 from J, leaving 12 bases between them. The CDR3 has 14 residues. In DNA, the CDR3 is TGTGCCAGCAGTTCTGGAGGGGAGGACTATGGCTACACCTTC. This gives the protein CASSSGGEDYGYTF.

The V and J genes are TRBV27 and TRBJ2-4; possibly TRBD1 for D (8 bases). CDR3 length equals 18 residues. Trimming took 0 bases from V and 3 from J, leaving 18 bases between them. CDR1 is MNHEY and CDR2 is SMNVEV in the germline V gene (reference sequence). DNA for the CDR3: TGTGCCAGCAGTTTATCACAGGGGGGGAGTATTGGCAAAAACATTCAGTACTTC. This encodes CASSLSQGGSIGKNIQYF.